This T cell receptor (beta chain) was identified in a study of cytomegalovirus exposure and HLA in healthy donors. Study-wide results and caveats: Presence/absence analyses assumed roughly uniform sequencing depth across donors.

This CDR3 has 14 amino acids. Germline-derived CDR1 and CDR2 are GTSNPN and SVGIG (reference sequence). V lost 2 bases, J lost 11 bases, and 11 bases stayed unmatched. The PCR ran on 60 Vbeta and 13 Jbeta primers. Some clones are missing from TCRdb's copy, which holds only in-frame ones; the method was immunoSEQ multiplex PCR. The sample holds 100,000 to 150,000 clones, approximately 80% seen once. These donors, healthy bone marrow donors, were studied. Though nominally healthy at sampling, donors likely had unrecorded immune exposures. A note on this clone: What it binds is not known.

The genes are TRBV30 and TRBJ1-1; 10 bases are a match to TRBD1. Sequencing input: PBMCs. The receptor was isolated from a middle-aged woman in good health and CMV-seropositive. As DNA, the CDR3 is TGTGCCTGGAGTATATCGGACAGGGGGTTTCGCGCTTTCTTT. As protein: CAWSISDRGFRAFF.